These 27 T cell receptor beta chains were sequenced from one sample in a study of blood T cell repertoires in COVID-19. TCRdb's copy holds only in-frame clones and misses some; the assay was immunoSEQ multiplex PCR. The sample holds under 300,000 clones; around 88% are singletons and the top ten take approximately 9%. Sequenced material: PBMCs or T cells enriched from blood (not recorded which). Receptor source: a man aged 35-49 years who had recovered from COVID-19.

This chain uses TRBV19 with TRBJ2-5; D is perhaps TRBD1 (5 bases). Trimming stripped 3 bases from V and 1 base from J, with 9 bases between. Germline CDR1 reads LNHDA; CDR2 reads SQIVND (reference sequence). The CDR3 has 14 amino acids. CDR3 DNA sequence: TGTGCCAGTAGTATTAGGGGTTTCCAAGAGACCCAGTACTTC. This codes for CASSIRGFQETQYF.

The V gene is TRBV5-1, the J gene TRBJ1-6; no clear D gene. The CDR3 totals 15 residues. CDR1 and CDR2 from the germline V gene are SGHRS and YFSETQ. V dropped 0 bases and J dropped 10 bases, with 14 bases sitting between them. CDR3 residues: CASSLDSSLYSPLHF. CDR3 in DNA: TGCGCCAGCAGCTTGGACAGCTCCCTGTACTCACCCCTCCACTTT.

The chain uses TRBV5-1 and TRBJ2-2, with D perhaps matching TRBD2 (5 bases). CDR1 and CDR2 from the germline V gene are SGHRS and YFSETQ. The length of the CDR3 is 17 residues. The ends were cut back, 3 bases at V and 7 bases at J, with 22 bases in the middle. CDR3 in DNA: TGCGCCAGCAGCTACCGTCCAAATGGGAACCGGGGCGGGGAGCTGTTTTTT. It yields the protein CASSYRPNGNRGGELFF.

This chain links TRBV6-5 with TRBJ2-1, with TRBD2 as a possible D gene (6 bases). The V end was cut by 5 bases, the J end by 9 bases, with 14 bases between. This CDR3 is built from 13 residues. Germline V gene data show CDR1 as MNHEY and CDR2 as SVGAGI. As DNA, the CDR3 is TGTGCCAGCAGTACCCCGGGACTTGTTGAGCAGTTCTTC. Residues: CASSTPGLVEQFF.

This clone was recorded once. V is TRBV29-1 and J is TRBJ1-5; 8 bases fit TRBD1. This CDR3 spans 13 amino acids. Unmatched junction bases numbered 8, after V lost 6 bases and J lost 7 bases. Germline CDR1 is SQVTM and CDR2 is ANQGSEA. CDR3 amino acids: CSVQQGGHQPQHF. The CDR3 DNA reads TGCAGCGTACAACAGGGGGGGCACCAGCCCCAGCATTTT. Drawing the rest from reference TRBV29-1 and TRBJ1-5, the complete variable domain is SAVISQKPSRDICQRGTSLTIQCQVDSQVTMMFWYRQQPGQSLTLIATANQGSEATYESGFVIDKFPISRPNLTFSTLTVSNMSPEDSSIYLCSVQQGGHQPQHFGDGTRLSIL.

The chain uses TRBV12-3 or TRBV12-4 and TRBJ2-1, with 7 bases matching TRBD2. This CDR3 is 12 amino acids long. Unmatched junction bases numbered 6, after V lost 7 bases and J lost 9 bases. DNA for the CDR3: TGTGCCAGCACCGAACTAGCGCGTGAGCAGTTCTTC. This codes for CASTELAREQFF.

The chain couples TRBV6-6 to TRBJ1-4; 10 nucleotides align to TRBD1. Germline V lookup: CDR1 MNHNY, CDR2 SVGAGI (reference sequence). V was pared by 5 bases and J by 6 bases, with 21 bases of the junction left unmatched. The CDR3 covers 20 residues. For the CDR3, the DNA is TGTGCCAGCAGTCTAGCGACAGGGGGCACGTTAAGGGGGGTGTATGAAAAACTGTTTTTT. It encodes CASSLATGGTLRGVYEKLFF.

Turning to this clone: The junction shows a germline mismatch at one end, possibly a read error. This chain joins TRBV19 and TRBJ1-1; D possibly corresponds to TRBD1 (5 bases). This CDR3 spans 12 amino acids. Germline CDR1 LNHDA, CDR2 SQIVND (reference sequence). The CDR3: CASTIPGGGGVF. CDR3 bases: TGTGCCAGTACCATCCCCGGAGGTGGAGGGGTCTTT.

This sequence joins TRBV6-4 and TRBJ1-5, with 7 nucleotides matching TRBD1. The junction had 7 bases not matched to a gene; V was cut back by 6 bases and J by 2 bases. The CDR3 spans 15 residues. Germline CDR1 and CDR2: MRHNA and SNTAGT. The CDR3 nucleotides read TGTGCCAGCAGCCCGGGACAGAACGGCAATCAGCCCCAGCATTTT. Translating gives CASSPGQNGNQPQHF.

This chain connects TRBV6-1 to TRBJ1-4; possible D gene TRBD1, 5 bases. V was cut by 2 bases and J by 4 bases, with 11 bases left in between. This CDR3 region has 15 residues. The germline gives CDR1 MNHNS, CDR2 SASEGT. The CDR3 coding sequence is TGTGCCAGCAGTGAACCGGGAGGGGATAATGAAAAACTGTTTTTT. It is translated as CASSEPGGDNEKLFF.

The chain's CDR3 is CASSLQGGDTQDNSPLHF. The DNA for the CDR3 is TGTGCCAGCAGCCTTCAGGGGGGCGACACCCAGGATAATTCACCCCTCCACTTT. V usage is TRBV11-2 and J usage is TRBJ1-6; 7 bases fit TRBD1. This CDR3 spans 18 amino acids. Germline trimming cut 5 bases from V and 5 bases from J; bases unmatched to any gene: 15. Germline CDR1 reads SGHAT; CDR2 reads FQNNGV. The complete variable domain, with remaining parts taken from reference TRBV11-2 and TRBJ1-6, reads EAGVAQSPRYKIIEKRQSVAFWCNPISGHATLYWYQQILGQGPKLLIQFQNNGVVDDSQLPKDRFSAERLKGVDSTLKIQPAKLEDSAVYLCASSLQGGDTQDNSPLHFGNGTRLTVT.

The V call is TRBV9, the J call TRBJ1-1; perhaps TRBD1 as D (6 bases). The length of the CDR3 is 15 residues. CDR1 is SGDLS, CDR2 YYNGEE, per germline. Deletions cut 1 base from V and 4 bases from J, with 14 bases between. As DNA, the CDR3 is TGTGCCAGCAGCGTATACAGGGTCGCAGGCACTGAAGCTTTCTTT. Translating gives CASSVYRVAGTEAFF.

This sequence joins TRBV6-5 and TRBJ2-7, with TRBD1 identical over 8 bases. This CDR3 is 14 amino acids long. The V gene's germline CDR1 is MNHEY and CDR2 SVGAGI. Trimming removed 0 bases from V and 3 bases from J; junction bases left unmatched: 1. Here the CDR3 DNA reads TGTGCCAGCAGTTACTCCGGACAGGGCTACGAGCAGTACTTC. Amino acid sequence: CASSYSGQGYEQYF.

This chain links TRBV30 with TRBJ2-2; the D gene is possibly TRBD1 (5 bases). CDR3 length equals 13 residues. Germline V lookup: CDR1 GTSNPN, CDR2 SVGIG (reference sequence). V shed 0 bases and J shed 5 bases, with 7 bases lying between them. The CDR3, as DNA: TGTGCCTGGAGTGTACCAGGGACCGGGGAGCTGTTTTTT. It specifies CAWSVPGTGELFF.

This chain connects TRBV5-1 to TRBJ2-3, with a tentative D call TRBD1 (6 bases). V lost 4 bases and J lost 6, with 21 bases in between. CDR1 is SGHRS, CDR2 YFSETQ, per germline. The CDR3 loop spans 16 amino acids. This CDR3 is CASSPAWDNHRDTQYF. CDR3 DNA sequence: TGCGCCAGCAGCCCCGCCTGGGACAACCACCGGGATACGCAGTATTTT.

This clone was counted only a few times. The chain combines TRBV28 with TRBJ2-1, with a tentative D call TRBD1 (6 bases). The length of the CDR3 is 15 residues. Germline CDR1 is MDHEN and CDR2 is SYDVKM. Trimming shortened V by 10 bases and J by 4 bases, and 20 bases separated the two germline ends. CDR3 amino acids: CATGNTGLGYNEQFF. CDR3 DNA sequence: TGTGCCACCGGGAACACAGGGTTGGGGTACAATGAGCAGTTCTTC.

The rearrangement links TRBV15 to TRBJ2-7; D is perhaps TRBD1 (7 bases). V was trimmed by 3 bases and J by 3 bases, leaving 18 bases between them. CDR3 length equals 16 residues. CDR1 is LNHNV, CDR2 YYDKDF, per germline (reference sequence). The CDR3 DNA sequence: TGTGCCACCAGCAGGGCAGGGGGGACTTTAATCTACGAGCAGTACTTC. Translation gives CATSRAGGTLIYEQYF.

The rearrangement uses TRBV7-2 and TRBJ2-3, with D perhaps TRBD1 (5 bases). Trimming took off 5 bases at V and 0 bases at J, with 15 bases between the two ends. Per germline, CDR1 SGHTA and CDR2 FQGNSA. The CDR3 is made up of 16 amino acids. The CDR3 coding sequence is TGTGCCAGCAGCCTAAGGGCAGGGCTAAGCACAGATACGCAGTATTTT. As protein: CASSLRAGLSTDTQYF.

The rearrangement joins TRBV4-2 to TRBJ2-4; 10 bases are shared with TRBD2. V lost 0 bases and J lost 1; bases outside the gene matches: 3. Germline CDR1 LGHNA, CDR2 YNFKEQ. The CDR3 length is 17 residues. DNA for the CDR3: TGTGCCAGCAGCCAAGACCTAGCGGGAGTGGCCAAAAACATTCAGTACTTC. Its protein product is CASSQDLAGVAKNIQYF.

This clone was recorded only once. The chain combines TRBV2 with TRBJ1-1; tentative D call: TRBD1 (5 bases). There are 14 residues in the CDR3. V dropped 2 bases and J dropped 5 bases, with 12 bases sitting between them. The germline V gene has CDR1 SNHLY and CDR2 FYNNEI. The CDR3: CASSESGLRTEAFF. DNA for the CDR3: TGTGCCAGCAGTGAATCAGGGCTCCGAACTGAAGCTTTCTTT.

The chain recombines TRBV6-5 with TRBJ1-4, with 10 positions matching TRBD1. Germline V gene sequence: CDR1 MNHEY, CDR2 SVGAGI. The CDR3 is made up of 14 amino acids. The J segment lost 6 bases and the V segment lost 2 bases, leaving 0 bases of the junction unmatched. CDR3 sequence: CASSYDRGHEKLFF. Here the CDR3 DNA reads TGTGCCAGCAGTTACGACAGGGGGCATGAAAAACTGTTTTTT.

J is TRBJ2-3 and V is TRBV19; no clear D. Germline CDR1 and CDR2: LNHDA and SQIVND (reference sequence). V was pared by 4 bases and J by 2 bases, with 4 bases between. This CDR3 comprises 12 residues. The CDR3: CASSTYTDTQYF. CDR3 coding DNA: TGTGCCAGTAGTACTTACACAGATACGCAGTATTTT.

The chain carries TRBV14 and TRBJ1-4; possibly TRBD1 for D (5 bases). Germline CDR1 reads SGHDN; CDR2 reads FVKESK. CDR3 length equals 16 residues. The V end lost 1 base, the J end lost 7 bases, and 16 bases lay between the germline ends. CDR3 amino acids: CASSQVSGAYSEKLFF. CDR3 in DNA: TGTGCCAGCAGCCAAGTTAGCGGGGCGTACTCTGAAAAACTGTTTTTT.

The rearrangement uses TRBV19 and TRBJ2-3, with a tentative D call TRBD1 (7 bases). The CDR3 has 14 amino acids. CDR1 is LNHDA, CDR2 SQIVND, per germline (reference sequence). The V end lost 5 bases, the J end lost 3 bases, and 12 bases lay between the germline ends. The CDR3 loop reads CASSRAGGTDTQYF. CDR3 DNA: TGTGCCAGTAGTCGGGCAGGGGGGACAGATACGCAGTATTTT.

The V and J genes are TRBV28 and TRBJ1-3, with TRBD1 as a possible D gene (6 bases). The germline gives CDR1 MDHEN, CDR2 SYDVKM. V was pared by 2 bases and J by 1 base, with 15 bases between. The CDR3 has 17 residues. Here the CDR3 reads CASSLTGGPFSGNTIYF. The CDR3 DNA sequence: TGTGCCAGCAGTTTAACCGGGGGGCCTTTTTCTGGAAACACCATATATTTT.

The gene calls are TRBV6-5 and TRBJ2-7; TRBD2 is a possible D gene (6 bases). Looked up from germline, CDR1 is MNHEY and CDR2 is SVGAGI. The CDR3 has 15 amino acids. V lost 5 bases, J lost 2 bases, and 16 bases lay in between. Here the CDR3 DNA reads TGTGCCAGCAGTACCCGACGGGGGTCCCCCTACGAGCAGTACTTC. This gives the protein CASSTRRGSPYEQYF.

The chain employs TRBV7-2 and TRBJ2-5; no clear D. V gave up 0 bases and J gave up 1 base, with 9 bases separating them. Germline CDR1 is SGHTA and CDR2 is FQGNSA. This CDR3 has 15 residues. The chain's CDR3 is CASSLAFPGQETQYF. The CDR3 DNA reads as TGTGCCAGCAGCTTAGCATTTCCAGGCCAAGAGACCCAGTACTTC.